This T cell receptor beta chain comes out of a study of T and B cells in COVID-19 patients (dated by TCRdb to 2018 to 2021). At the level of the whole study: In this study, adaptive immunity was profiled in COVID-19 patients who either had active infection or had recovered, using TRB and IGH repertoire sequencing of peripheral blood. Two patients belonged to both the recovered and active cohorts because samples were available from active disease and after recovery. A recovered cohort comprised about 18 patients contributing under 25 samples, mostly after mild to moderate COVID-19 managed as outpatients. As many as 9 follow-up blood samples were collected from each patient, and in some individuals these samples spanned different disease stages. Comorbidities linked to unfavorable COVID-19 outcome were present in most of the roughly 20 patients in the active-infection cohort. Of the roughly 22 patients in the active-infection cohort, approximately eleven were critically ill and needed mechanical ventilation or ECMO. For the repertoire analyses, the comparison was an age-matched reference group of about 36 healthy donors who were negative for COVID-19 antibodies. The repository of TCR and BCR sequences included 55 to 75 time points from over 35 patients, and more than 8 million TCR sequences were analysed. A median age of approximately 34 years was recorded in the recovered cohort versus around 67 years in the active-infection cohort.

Genomic DNA extracted from blood was used in amounts of about 250-550 ng for amplification of TRB repertoires. Sequencer: Illumina MiSeq. Multiplex PCR with BIOMED2 TRB-A/B primer pools was used to amplify TRB rearrangements. Illumina-compatible adapters and 7-nucleotide sample barcodes were attached to the amplicons through two consecutive PCRs. Phusion HS II polymerase was used for all library PCRs. The amplicons were purified from gel with the NucleoSpin Gel and PCR Clean-up kit, measured on Qubit, and combined at roughly 4.4 nM. Amplicon pool quality was checked on an Agilent 2100 Bioanalyzer before Illumina next-generation sequencing. As for how the authors treated the data: Annotation of TRB rearrangements was done in MiXCR 3.0.8 with the default MiXCR reference library. Sequences with fewer than 2 reads and non-productive reads were filtered out, and every unique CDR3 nucleotide sequence was treated as a single clone. R 3.5.1 was used to calculate clonality, diversity, richness and V-J gene usage. GLIPH2 was used for TCR clustering by CDR3 similarity, and generation probabilities were calculated by OLGA. GLIPH2 clusters were kept only when the clusters contained at least four unique TCR clonotypes present in at least three individuals. In-frame beta chains were kept once TCRdb had trimmed the public reads at Q25 with fastp and called clones with MiXCR. Under each unique CDR3 protein, matching rows form one entry showing the most common genes and DNA. The V and J calls here are based on TCRdb, not the publication. This sample lists about 3,300 distinct CDR3 sequences; roughly 30% were detected once. 50% to 80% of the sample rests with the top ten.

The germline V gene sets CDR1 to SGHRS and CDR2 to YFSETQ. Including the terminal cysteine and phenylalanine, the CDR3 comprises 14 residues. The read is trimmed to its CDR3 DNA, 42 bases read in frame from base 1. A distance of 17 bases separates the germline ends of V and J, which lose 4 bases and 7 bases respectively. Findings and caveats that apply to the study as a whole: The reported TCR clusters were stated to require prospective validation before clinical use. Blood samples obtained from mildly ill patients during symptoms, as well as early samples obtained from severe cases, were available only in scarce numbers. The recovered cohort had roughly 2,300 exclusive TCR clusters, including around 30 low-pGen clusters. Specific T cell subsets (CD4+/Treg/CD8+) and sorted SARS-CoV-2-responsive or tetramer+ T cells had not yet been sequenced, and these experiments were ongoing. TRBV/TRBJ gene usage was reported as strongly skewed in patients with COVID-19. In active COVID-19, TRB repertoires were highly clonal, while at recovery, diversity and richness increased above the levels seen in healthy donors. The cohort was considered too small for HLA contributions to COVID-19 susceptibility or severity to be assessed.

Worth noting for this clonotype: Its antigen remains undetermined. The sample holds no much larger clone one base away, and base qualities are not on file.

This TCR was recovered from a human donor with active COVID-19. The donor label of this sample is uncertain. Sequencing input: blood. The V gene is TRBV5-1 and the J gene is TRBJ1-2; TRBD1 is possibly the D segment (5 matching bases). This receptor carries the CDR3 CASSAGGSGPGYTF. The nucleotides read TGCGCCAGCAGCGCCGGGGGATCTGGACCTGGCTACACCTTC.